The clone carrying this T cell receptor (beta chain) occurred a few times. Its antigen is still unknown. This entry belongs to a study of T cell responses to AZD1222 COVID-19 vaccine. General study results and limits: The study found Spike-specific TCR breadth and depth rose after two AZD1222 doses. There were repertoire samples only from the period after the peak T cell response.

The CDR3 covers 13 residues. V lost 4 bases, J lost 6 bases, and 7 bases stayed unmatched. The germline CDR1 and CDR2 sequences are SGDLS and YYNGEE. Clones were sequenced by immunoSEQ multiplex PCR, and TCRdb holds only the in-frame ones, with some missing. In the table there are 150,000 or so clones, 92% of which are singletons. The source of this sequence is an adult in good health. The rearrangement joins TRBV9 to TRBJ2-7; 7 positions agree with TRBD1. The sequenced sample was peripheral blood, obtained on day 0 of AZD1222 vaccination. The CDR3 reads CASSLGQLGEQYF. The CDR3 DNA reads TGTGCCAGCAGCCTGGGACAGCTGGGCGAGCAGTACTTC.